This TCR beta chain was found in a study of shared clonotypes between healthy human individuals. The assay was immunoSEQ multiplex PCR, and TCRdb's table has in-frame clones only and misses some. Among 500,000 or so clones listed, about 96% were seen once. This TCR was recovered from a woman in her twenties or thirties in good health. Sample: naive CD4+ T cells sorted from blood. Sample subset: CD45RA+ positively selected.

The CDR3 reads CASSWGTGWAYEQYF. CDR3 nucleotides: TGTGCCAGCAGCTGGGGGACAGGGTGGGCCTACGAGCAGTACTTC. The rearrangement joins TRBV7-9 to TRBJ2-7; 9 positions agree with TRBD1. The CDR3 is 15 amino acids. CDR1 and CDR2 (germline): SEHNR, FQNEAQ (reference sequence). With 4 bases clipped from V and 2 bases from J, the junction kept 6 bases outside the gene matches.